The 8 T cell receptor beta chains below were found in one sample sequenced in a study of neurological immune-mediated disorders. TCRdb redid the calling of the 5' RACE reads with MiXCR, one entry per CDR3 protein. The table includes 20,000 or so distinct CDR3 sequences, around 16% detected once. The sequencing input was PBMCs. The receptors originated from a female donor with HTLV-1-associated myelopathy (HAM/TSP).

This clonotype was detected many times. The CDR3 nucleotides are TGTGCCAGCAGCAAACGAACGACAGGGGTGAATGGCTACACCTTC. It specifies CASSKRTTGVNGYTF. V gene TRBV7-2 combines with J gene TRBJ1-2; 8 bases align to TRBD1. CDR1 is SGHTA and CDR2 is FQGNSA in the germline V gene. The CDR3 extends over 15 amino acids. J gave up 6 bases and V 5 bases, and 11 bases lay outside the gene matches.

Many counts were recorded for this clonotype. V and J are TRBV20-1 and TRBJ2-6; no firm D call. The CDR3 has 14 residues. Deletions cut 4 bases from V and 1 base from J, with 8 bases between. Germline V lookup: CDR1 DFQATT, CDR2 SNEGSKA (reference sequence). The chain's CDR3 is CSATQASGANVLTF. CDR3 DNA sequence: TGCAGTGCTACTCAGGCTTCTGGGGCCAACGTCCTGACTTTC.

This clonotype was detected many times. The CDR3 bases are TGTGCCAGCAAGATCGACATACAAGAACCCCAAGAGACCCAGTACTTC. Translation gives CASKIDIQEPQETQYF. This rearrangement joins TRBV6-2 or TRBV6-3 to TRBJ2-5; D uncertain. V was clipped by 7 bases and J by 1 base, with 19 bases between them. Germline loops: CDR1 MNHEY, CDR2 SVGEGT. CDR3 length equals 16 residues.

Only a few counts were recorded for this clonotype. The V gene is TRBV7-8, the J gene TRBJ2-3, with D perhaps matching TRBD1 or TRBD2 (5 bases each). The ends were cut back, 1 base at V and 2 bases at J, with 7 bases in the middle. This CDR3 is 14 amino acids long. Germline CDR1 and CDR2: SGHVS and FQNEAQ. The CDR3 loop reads CASSLGGFTDTQYF. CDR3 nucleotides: TGTGCCAGCAGCTTAGGGGGGTTCACAGATACGCAGTATTTT.

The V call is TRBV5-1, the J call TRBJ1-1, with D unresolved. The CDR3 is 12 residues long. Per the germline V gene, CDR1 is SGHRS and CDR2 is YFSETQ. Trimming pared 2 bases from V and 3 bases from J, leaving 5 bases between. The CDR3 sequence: CASSFGDTEAFF. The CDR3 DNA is TGCGCCAGCAGCTTTGGGGACACTGAAGCTTTCTTT. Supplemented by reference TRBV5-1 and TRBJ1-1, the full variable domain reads KAGVTQTPRYLIKTRGQQVTLSCSPISGHRSVSWYQQTPGQGLQFLFEYFSETQRNKGNFPGRFSGRQFSNSRSEMNVSTLELGDSALYLCASSFGDTEAFFGQGTRLTVV.

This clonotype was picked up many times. As DNA, the CDR3 is TGTGCCAGCAGTTTGGAGCTAGCGGGGGCCTTAGGTGACGAGCAGTACTTC. Translation: CASSLELAGALGDEQYF. V gene TRBV28 combines with J gene TRBJ2-7; 10 nucleotides agree with TRBD2. V shed 3 bases, J shed 5 bases, and the junction held 13 bases outside the gene matches. Germline V gene data show CDR1 as MDHEN and CDR2 as SYDVKM. This CDR3 spans 17 amino acids. The full variable domain, in which reference TRBV28 and TRBJ2-7 provide the parts outside the CDR3, is DVKVTQSSRYLVKRTGEKVFLECVQDMDHENMFWYRQDPGLGLRLIYFSYDVKMKEKGDIPEGYSVSREKKERFSLILESASTNQTSMYLCASSLELAGALGDEQYFGPGTRLTVT.

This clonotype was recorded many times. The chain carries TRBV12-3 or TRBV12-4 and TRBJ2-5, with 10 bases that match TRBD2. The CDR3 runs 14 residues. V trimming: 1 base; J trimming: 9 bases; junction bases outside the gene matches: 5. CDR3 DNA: TGTGCCAGCAGTTTAGGGACTAGCGGAGCGGCCCAGTACTTC. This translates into CASSLGTSGAAQYF.

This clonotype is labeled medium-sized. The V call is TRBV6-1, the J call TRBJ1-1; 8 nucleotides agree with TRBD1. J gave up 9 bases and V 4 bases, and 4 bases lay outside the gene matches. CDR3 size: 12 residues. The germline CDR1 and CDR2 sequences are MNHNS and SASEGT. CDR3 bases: TGTGCCAGCAGTGGGACAGGGCGCCAAGCTTTCTTT. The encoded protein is CASSGTGRQAFF.